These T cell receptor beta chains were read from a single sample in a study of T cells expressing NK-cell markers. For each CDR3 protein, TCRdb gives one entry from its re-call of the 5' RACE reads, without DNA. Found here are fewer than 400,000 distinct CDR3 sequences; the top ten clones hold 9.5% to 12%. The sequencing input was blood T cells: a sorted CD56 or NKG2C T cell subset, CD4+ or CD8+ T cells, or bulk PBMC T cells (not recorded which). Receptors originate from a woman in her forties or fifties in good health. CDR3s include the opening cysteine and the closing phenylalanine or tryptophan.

CDR3aa: CASSYAPTGEQFF; j_gene: TRBJ2-1; v_gene: TRBV12-3/TRBV12-4
CDR3aa: CASGLTQGRNEQFF; j_gene: TRBJ2-1; v_gene: TRBV12-5
CDR3aa: CASSIGGPRAGARNEQFF; j_gene: TRBJ2-1; v_gene: TRBV19
CDR3aa: CSVPISPDTQYF; j_gene: TRBJ2-3; v_gene: TRBV29-1
CDR3aa: CASSLVDGRLSATNEKLFF; j_gene: TRBJ1-4; v_gene: TRBV12-3/TRBV12-4
CDR3aa: CSALYTAGNTDTQYF; j_gene: TRBJ2-3; v_gene: TRBV20-1
CDR3aa: CATGLAPSTDTQYF; j_gene: TRBJ2-3; v_gene: TRBV12-3/TRBV12-4
CDR3aa: CSASLRTGAFYNEQFF; j_gene: TRBJ2-1; v_gene: TRBV20-1
CDR3aa: CASSSQTLGAWNEQYF; j_gene: TRBJ2-7; v_gene: TRBV5-6
CDR3aa: CASSPSKGRQPQHF; j_gene: TRBJ1-5; v_gene: TRBV12-3/TRBV12-4
CDR3aa: CASSRQGINTDTQYF; j_gene: TRBJ2-3; v_gene: TRBV5-1
CDR3aa: CASSFAAGGPGYEQYF; j_gene: TRBJ2-7; v_gene: TRBV18
CDR3aa: CASNIARTGSYEQYF; j_gene: TRBJ2-7; v_gene: TRBV10-2
CDR3aa: CASSYGPVEGFGQFF; j_gene: TRBJ2-1; v_gene: TRBV6-2/TRBV6-3
CDR3aa: CASRPVRDSYNEQFF; j_gene: TRBJ2-1; v_gene: TRBV7-9
CDR3aa: CASSRLQRPTDTQYF; j_gene: TRBJ2-3; v_gene: TRBV2
CDR3aa: CSVGDGGRNGELFF; j_gene: TRBJ2-2; v_gene: TRBV29-1
CDR3aa: CASSAHSGGSEQYF; j_gene: TRBJ2-7; v_gene: TRBV19
CDR3aa: CASSVAGPNEQFF; j_gene: TRBJ2-1; v_gene: TRBV9
CDR3aa: CSASDGSNQPQHF; j_gene: TRBJ1-5; v_gene: TRBV20-1
CDR3aa: CASSSRDNSPLHF; j_gene: TRBJ1-6; v_gene: TRBV7-3
CDR3aa: CASTADRGDTEAFF; j_gene: TRBJ1-1; v_gene: TRBV12-3/TRBV12-4
CDR3aa: CSVEAVMTGAYNEQFF; j_gene: TRBJ2-1; v_gene: TRBV29-1
CDR3aa: CASGGPSYVRQFF; j_gene: TRBJ2-1; v_gene: TRBV25-1
CDR3aa: CASSVLAGEINEQYF; j_gene: TRBJ2-7; v_gene: TRBV5-1
CDR3aa: CASSFNREEARTGELFF; j_gene: TRBJ2-2; v_gene: TRBV5-1
CDR3aa: CASSPGVDSYEQYF; j_gene: TRBJ2-7; v_gene: TRBV18
CDR3aa: CATSRGQGGNTGELFF; j_gene: TRBJ2-2; v_gene: TRBV15
CDR3aa: CASSIDRTPYGYTF; j_gene: TRBJ1-2; v_gene: TRBV19
CDR3aa: CASSDTGFSYNEQFF; j_gene: TRBJ2-1; v_gene: TRBV6-4
CDR3aa: CASNGLVSTEAFF; j_gene: TRBJ1-1; v_gene: TRBV19
CDR3aa: CSAGPGTMDYTF; j_gene: TRBJ1-2; v_gene: TRBV20-1
CDR3aa: CASSEGEVGELFF; j_gene: TRBJ2-2; v_gene: TRBV7-7
CDR3aa: CASTDWAGTTGELFF; j_gene: TRBJ2-2; v_gene: TRBV6-5
CDR3aa: CASKVVTSGANVLTF; j_gene: TRBJ2-6; v_gene: TRBV5-1
CDR3aa: CSARTPLAGVTGTQYF; j_gene: TRBJ2-5; v_gene: TRBV20-1
CDR3aa: CASSGGVDEQFF; j_gene: TRBJ2-1; v_gene: TRBV7-2
CDR3aa: CSAHSHSNQPQHF; j_gene: TRBJ1-5; v_gene: TRBV20-1
CDR3aa: CASRFSGAGYGYTF; j_gene: TRBJ1-2; v_gene: TRBV12-3/TRBV12-4
CDR3aa: CASSLLDRGLKRVYEQYF; j_gene: TRBJ2-7; v_gene: TRBV5-1
CDR3aa: CSVGQTYTGELFF; j_gene: TRBJ2-2; v_gene: TRBV29-1
CDR3aa: CATTGIRYNEQFF; j_gene: TRBJ2-1; v_gene: TRBV12-3/TRBV12-4
CDR3aa: CASSPRRQATDTQYF; j_gene: TRBJ2-3; v_gene: TRBV5-1
CDR3aa: CASASLTDTQYF; j_gene: TRBJ2-3; v_gene: TRBV25-1
CDR3aa: CASSPTSGSGNTQYF; j_gene: TRBJ2-3; v_gene: TRBV11-2
CDR3aa: CASTSGQGAGEQYF; j_gene: TRBJ2-7; v_gene: TRBV5-4